The rows below give T cell receptor beta chains drawn from one sample of a study of technical replicates of blood from a handful of donors. This table comes from immunoSEQ multiplex PCR, and its TCRdb copy is limited to in-frame clones, with some not included. The table lists just over 95,000 clones, 90% to 97% of them singletons. Sequenced sample: T cells isolated from PBMCs. Receptor source: a human donor in good health. The CDR3 runs from the conserved cysteine through the conserved F or W. A D gene is named only where the DNA matches it firmly.

D gene: TRBD1; V gene: TRBV5-4; J gene: TRBJ2-7; CDR3 protein: CASSFQGVYEQYF; CDR3 DNA: TGTGCCAGCAGCTTCCAGGGGGTCTACGAGCAGTACTTC
D gene: -; V gene: TRBV6-4; J gene: TRBJ1-6; CDR3 protein: CASSEQGDSPLHF; CDR3 DNA: TGTGCCAGCAGTGAACAGGGTGATTCACCCCTCCACTTT
D gene: TRBD1; V gene: TRBV29-1; J gene: TRBJ2-1; CDR3 protein: CSVTGASWINEQFF; CDR3 DNA: TGCAGCGTAACAGGGGCGAGTTGGATCAATGAGCAGTTCTTC
D gene: -; V gene: TRBV7-2; J gene: TRBJ1-3; CDR3 protein: CASSLSHGRDSGNTIYF; CDR3 DNA: TGTGCCAGCAGCTTATCGCATGGACGGGACTCTGGAAACACCATATATTTT
D gene: -; V gene: TRBV4-1; J gene: TRBJ2-1; CDR3 protein: CASSRFPGTPSPYNEQFF; CDR3 DNA: TGCGCCAGCAGCCGTTTTCCCGGGACTCCTAGCCCCTACAATGAGCAGTTCTTC
D gene: -; V gene: TRBV18; J gene: TRBJ2-7; CDR3 protein: CASSPPRRSYEQYF; CDR3 DNA: TGTGCCAGCTCACCCCCACGGAGGTCCTACGAGCAGTACTTC
D gene: TRBD2; V gene: TRBV27; J gene: TRBJ2-1; CDR3 protein: CASSLTSGGVVHEQFF; CDR3 DNA: TGTGCCAGCAGTCTGACTAGCGGGGGGGTCGTTCATGAGCAGTTCTTC
D gene: -; V gene: TRBV7-9; J gene: TRBJ1-1; CDR3 protein: CASTLGGNTEAFF; CDR3 DNA: TGTGCCAGCACCCTAGGGGGGAACACTGAAGCTTTCTTT
D gene: -; V gene: TRBV28; J gene: TRBJ1-1; CDR3 protein: CASRLIRRNTEAFF; CDR3 DNA: TGTGCCAGCAGACTTATACGGAGGAACACTGAAGCTTTCTTT
D gene: -; V gene: TRBV5-1; J gene: TRBJ2-1; CDR3 protein: CASRPRYLGRDEQFF; CDR3 DNA: TGCGCCAGCAGACCAAGGTACCTGGGGAGAGATGAGCAGTTCTTC
D gene: -; V gene: TRBV5-1; J gene: TRBJ2-7; CDR3 protein: CASSSGDVYEQYF; CDR3 DNA: TGCGCCAGCAGCTCGGGGGACGTCTACGAGCAGTACTTC
D gene: -; V gene: TRBV19; J gene: TRBJ1-1; CDR3 protein: CASSLGRNTEAFF; CDR3 DNA: TGTGCCAGTAGTTTAGGCAGGAACACTGAAGCTTTCTTT
D gene: -; V gene: TRBV10-1; J gene: TRBJ1-1; CDR3 protein: CASSESTGWRTEAFF; CDR3 DNA: TGCGCCAGCAGTGAGTCGACAGGCTGGAGGACTGAAGCTTTCTTT
D gene: TRBD1; V gene: TRBV4-1; J gene: TRBJ1-2; CDR3 protein: CASSPGQGQFYGYTF; CDR3 DNA: TGCGCCAGCAGCCCCGGACAGGGGCAATTCTATGGCTACACCTTC
D gene: TRBD2; V gene: TRBV4-1; J gene: TRBJ2-5; CDR3 protein: CASAMLAEVQETQYF; CDR3 DNA: TGCGCCAGCGCTATGCTAGCGGAGGTACAAGAGACCCAGTACTTC
D gene: TRBD2; V gene: TRBV9; J gene: TRBJ2-5; CDR3 protein: CASSVALAGGHGETQYF; CDR3 DNA: TGTGCCAGCAGCGTAGCACTAGCGGGGGGCCATGGAGAGACCCAGTACTTC
D gene: -; V gene: TRBV30; J gene: TRBJ2-7; CDR3 protein: CAWSGGAITYEQYF; CDR3 DNA: TGTGCCTGGAGCGGAGGGGCGATAACCTACGAGCAGTACTTC
D gene: TRBD1; V gene: TRBV19; J gene: TRBJ1-2; CDR3 protein: CASSILGDRGYRDGYTF; CDR3 DNA: TGTGCCAGTAGTATACTGGGGGACAGGGGGTATCGGGATGGCTACACCTTC
D gene: -; V gene: TRBV9; J gene: TRBJ2-1; CDR3 protein: CASSVGGRGYRNEQFF; CDR3 DNA: TGTGCCAGCAGCGTAGGGGGCAGGGGCTACCGGAATGAGCAGTTCTTC
D gene: TRBD2; V gene: TRBV9; J gene: TRBJ2-3; CDR3 protein: CASSSLRGGATDTQYF; CDR3 DNA: TGTGCCAGCAGCTCTTTGCGCGGGGGAGCCACAGATACGCAGTATTTT
D gene: -; V gene: TRBV5-1; J gene: TRBJ2-7; CDR3 protein: CASSLASPFSYEQYF; CDR3 DNA: TGCGCCAGCAGCTTGGCCTCTCCTTTCTCCTACGAGCAGTACTTC
D gene: -; V gene: TRBV19; J gene: TRBJ2-3; CDR3 protein: CASSLTTSFPPQYF; CDR3 DNA: TGTGCCAGTAGTCTGACTACGTCTTTCCCCCCGCAGTATTTT
D gene: TRBD2; V gene: TRBV5-1; J gene: TRBJ2-1; CDR3 protein: CASSPRSGTSGSNEQFF; CDR3 DNA: TGCGCCAGCAGCCCAAGGTCGGGGACTAGCGGGAGCAATGAGCAGTTCTTC
D gene: TRBD2; V gene: TRBV2; J gene: TRBJ2-7; CDR3 protein: CASSVASGAYEQYF; CDR3 DNA: TGTGCCAGCAGTGTAGCTAGCGGGGCTTACGAGCAGTACTTC
D gene: TRBD2; V gene: TRBV7-2; J gene: TRBJ2-1; CDR3 protein: CASSGAGVPYNEQFF; CDR3 DNA: TGTGCCAGCAGCGGGGCGGGAGTACCCTACAATGAGCAGTTCTTC
D gene: TRBD2; V gene: TRBV5-1; J gene: TRBJ2-1; CDR3 protein: CASSGGLASDNEQFF; CDR3 DNA: TGCGCCAGCAGCGGGGGACTAGCGTCGGACAATGAGCAGTTCTTC